This T cell receptor beta chain was recorded in a study of vaccination effects on CD4 cells after COVID-19 (dated by TCRdb to between 2020 and 2023). Looking at the study overall: The ViraFEST assay stimulated PBMC with viral peptide pools and then used TCR sequencing to identify antigen-specific CD4+ T cell clonotypes by expansion. SARS-CoV-2 spike-specific CD4+ TCR repertoires from before and after mRNA vaccination were compared in COVID-19 convalescent patients and in infection-naive vaccine recipients. Cultures from other donors in the study were sequenced using the Oncomine TCR Beta short-read assay on an Illumina iSeq 100. A total of nine to ten COVID-19 convalescent patients and a handful of SARS-CoV-2-naive healthy vaccine recipients were included in the full study. A few million PBMC per well were cultured in IMDM with 5% human AB serum, roughly 10 IU/ml IL-2 and gentamicin, plus 10 ug/ml peptides. Across the study, the median time from the second dose to post-vaccine sampling was 72 days (range 14 to 241). Overall results and qualifications from the work: Marked clonal contraction was observed in both infection-induced and vaccine-induced clones at late post-vaccination timepoints, consistent with waning T cell responses. The study was limited by a small number of convalescent patients, and early post-infection timepoints were lacking. Among healthy vaccine recipients, nearly all vaccine-induced clones were SARS-CoV-2 mono-reactive, and just 1 of 255 was cross-reactive with common cold coronaviruses.

CDR1 and CDR2, per the germline V gene, are MGHRA and YSYEKL. V lost 0 bases and J lost 5 bases; the stretch between them is 14 bases long. The CDR3 runs 16 amino acids, cysteine and phenylalanine included. This entry keeps only the CDR3 DNA: 48 bases, framed from base 1. With regard to this clone: The clone's antigen remains unknown. Base qualities are not recorded, but no much larger clone differs from it by a single base.

To prepare the library, the immunoSEQ multiplex PCR assay was applied. DNA from the cultured, isolated CD4+ T cells was subjected to TCR beta CDR3 sequencing. The paper's data handling went like this. Non-productive TCR sequences were removed and reads were trimmed to the CDR3 region, keeping CDR3s of at least 7 amino acids. The MANAFEST web app was used to pick out antigen-specific clonotypes by comparing their expansion in peptide wells with that in reference cultures. For clones to be considered positive, expansion at FDR<0.05 versus reference and all other wells, an odds ratio above 5, and a frequency above 0.1% in two replicate wells were required. A clonotype was called cross-reactive if it was significantly expanded both in SARS-CoV-2 spike wells and in at least one common cold coronavirus spike condition. CDR3 similarity was assessed by Levenshtein distance with the stringdist R package, and unrooted trees were built with ape in R 3.6.1. The table comes from immuneACCESS by way of TCRdb, which keeps in-frame sequences with V and J called. Part of the clones is missing from these tables; in studies checked, under half for an unresolved V gene and the rest for unknown reasons. V and J calls plus clone size are reproduced from that table; the DNA served to infer D and trimming. In this sample the table shows some 30,000 clones, around two thirds of which occur a single time. About 15% of the sample goes to the ten largest clones.

After 10 to 11 days of culture, CD4+ T cells were isolated with the EasySep CD4+ T cell isolation kit. Each participant received two doses of an mRNA SARS-CoV-2 vaccine, either BNT162b2 or mRNA-1273. Healthy vaccine recipients had no prior SARS-CoV-2 infection, confirmed by negative nucleocapsid antibodies before and after vaccination. On days 3 and 7, half of the culture medium was replaced with fresh IL-2-containing medium. Unless otherwise noted, each peptide stimulation condition was cultured in triplicate wells. Using Ficoll-Paque Plus gradient centrifugation, PBMC were separated from whole blood and then either used fresh or cryopreserved at -140C. Genomic DNA was extracted from cultured CD4+ T cells with the QIAamp micro DNA kit.

The material sequenced was CD4+ T cells from PBMCs cultured without peptide, taken after COVID-19 vaccination. The receptor was isolated from a human donor who received a COVID-19 vaccine. Rearrangement joined TRBV4-1 to TRBJ2-1; matching of 6 bases hints at TRBD1 as the D gene. The nucleotide sequence is TGCGCCAGCAGCCAAGATAAGTGGGGGCCTAACAATGAGCAGTTCTTC. The translation is CASSQDKWGPNNEQFF.